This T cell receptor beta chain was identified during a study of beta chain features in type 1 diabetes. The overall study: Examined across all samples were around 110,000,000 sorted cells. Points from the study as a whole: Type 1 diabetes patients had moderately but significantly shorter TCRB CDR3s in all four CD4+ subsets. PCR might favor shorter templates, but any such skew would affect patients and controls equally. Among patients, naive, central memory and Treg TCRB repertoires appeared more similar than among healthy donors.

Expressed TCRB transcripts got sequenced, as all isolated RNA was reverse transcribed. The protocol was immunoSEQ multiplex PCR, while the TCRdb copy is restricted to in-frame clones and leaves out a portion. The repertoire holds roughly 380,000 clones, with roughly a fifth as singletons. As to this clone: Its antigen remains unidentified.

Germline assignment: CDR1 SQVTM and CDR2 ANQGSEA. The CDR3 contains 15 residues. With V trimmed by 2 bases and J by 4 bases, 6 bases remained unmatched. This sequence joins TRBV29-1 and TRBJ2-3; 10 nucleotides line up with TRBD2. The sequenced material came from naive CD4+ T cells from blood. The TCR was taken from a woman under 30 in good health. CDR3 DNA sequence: TGCAGCGTTGAAATGTTAGCGGGGGGTTCAGATACGCAGTATTTT. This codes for CSVEMLAGGSDTQYF.